Each of the 11 T cell receptor beta chains below was sequenced from the same sample in a study of T cells in localized non-small cell lung cancer. Profiling relied on immunoSEQ multiplex PCR, and the TCRdb table lists in-frame clones only, not all of them. Of around 92,000 clones in the sample, just over 90% were seen once. The sequencing used PBMCs, collected before any cancer treatment. These TCRs come from a woman aged 35 to 70 with stage II squamous cell lung carcinoma.

The V gene is TRBV30, the J gene TRBJ1-2, with TRBD1 identical over 8 bases. Looked up from germline, CDR1 is GTSNPN and CDR2 is SVGIG (reference sequence). This CDR3 comprises 12 residues. The V gene end was trimmed by 8 bases and the J gene end by 4 bases; junction bases not matched to a gene: 6. The DNA for the CDR3 is TGTGCCCGGGACAGGAGATCCTATGGCTACACCTTC. It codes for CARDRRSYGYTF.

This sequence joins TRBV11-1 and TRBJ2-5; TRBD1 agrees at 9 bases. Germline V gene sequence: CDR1 SGHAT, CDR2 FQDESV (reference sequence). V lost 2 bases and J lost 5; bases outside the gene matches: 6. This CDR3 region has 15 residues. CDR3 sequence (DNA): TGTGCCAGCAGCTTAACAGGGGGCTTTTGGGAGACCCAGTACTTC. This codes for CASSLTGGFWETQYF.

The chain carries TRBV28 and TRBJ2-1, with D perhaps matching TRBD1 (6 bases). V lost 4 bases to trimming and J lost 2 bases, with 12 bases between them. Per germline, CDR1 MDHEN and CDR2 SYDVKM. The CDR3 runs to 15 residues. The CDR3 bases are TGTGCCAGCAGTTCCCCGGCAGGGGCCTACAATGAGCAGTTCTTC. It encodes CASSSPAGAYNEQFF.

The V call is TRBV6-5, the J call TRBJ2-1; the D gene could be TRBD1 or TRBD2 (6 bases each). Trimming removed 10 bases at V and 8 bases at J, with 21 bases between. The CDR3 spans 14 residues. CDR1 and CDR2 from the germline V gene are MNHEY and SVGAGI. CDR3 amino acids: CATTRGGGTDEQFF. CDR3 nucleotides: TGTGCCACCACAAGAGGGGGAGGTACCGATGAGCAGTTCTTC.

This clone appeared a few times. The CDR3 coding sequence is TGTGCCAGCAGGGCAGAGGTAGGCAATCAGCCCCAGCATTTT. It specifies CASRAEVGNQPQHF. The J gene is TRBJ1-5, the V gene TRBV2; no reliable D call. V lost 6 bases to trimming and J lost 2 bases, with 11 bases between them. CDR3 length equals 14 residues. CDR1 and CDR2 from the germline V gene are SNHLY and FYNNEI.

The chain joins TRBV28 to TRBJ2-7, with D unclear. Germline V lookup: CDR1 MDHEN, CDR2 SYDVKM. V was shortened by 4 bases and J by 4 bases, with 5 bases between the two germline ends. The CDR3 consists of 11 residues. The CDR3 is CASSSVYEQYF. Here the CDR3 DNA reads TGTGCCAGCAGTTCGGTTTACGAGCAGTACTTC.

The chain uses TRBV15 and TRBJ1-2; possible D gene TRBD1, 6 bases. From germline, CDR1 is LNHNV and CDR2 YYDKDF (reference sequence). The germline V and J ends were trimmed by 9 bases and 5 bases, with 13 bases remaining between them. The CDR3 runs 12 residues. This CDR3 reads CATTDRYYGYTF. CDR3 DNA sequence: TGTGCCACTACAGACAGGTATTATGGCTACACCTTC.

The chain combines TRBV27 with TRBJ2-7, with 9 bases identical to TRBD2. The V and J ends lost 5 bases and 0 bases, in that order; junction bases with no gene match: 11. Per germline, CDR1 MNHEY and CDR2 SMNVEV (reference sequence). The CDR3 has 17 residues. DNA for the CDR3: TGTGCCAGCAGTCCAAGGACTAGCGCCCTGAGCTCCTACGAGCAGTACTTC. Translating gives CASSPRTSALSSYEQYF.

V is TRBV29-1 and J is TRBJ1-5; 8 positions match TRBD1. The CDR3 runs to 14 residues. CDR1 SQVTM and CDR2 ANQGSEA come from the germline V gene. J gave up 5 bases and V 5 bases, and 8 bases lay outside the gene matches. This CDR3 is CSVSLGDRYQPQHF. CDR3 nucleotides: TGCAGCGTTTCTTTAGGGGACAGGTATCAGCCCCAGCATTTT.

The table lists this clone with a few counts. The chain links TRBV19 to TRBJ1-5; D remains ambiguous. CDR3 size: 15 residues. Per the germline V gene, CDR1 is LNHDA and CDR2 is SQIVND (reference sequence). Trimming pared 5 bases from V and 2 bases from J, leaving 13 bases between. DNA for the CDR3: TGTGCCAGTAGTTCTGGGCTAGGAGGCAATCAGCCCCAGCATTTT. Protein sequence: CASSSGLGGNQPQHF.

V and J are TRBV4-2 and TRBJ1-5; 7 bases are a match to TRBD1. CDR3 size: 15 residues. Germline V CDR1 and CDR2: LGHNA, YNFKEQ. V gave up 5 bases and J gave up 1 base; unmatched junction bases: 5. The chain's CDR3 is CASSGGTASNQPQHF. CDR3 in DNA: TGTGCCAGCAGCGGAGGGACAGCGAGCAATCAGCCCCAGCATTTT.